Included here is one T cell receptor (beta chain) sequence, with context. Antigen: not known. TCRdb reanalysed the 5' RACE reads using MiXCR and keeps one entry per CDR3 protein. In the table there are around 690,000 distinct CDR3 sequences, roughly 20% of which are singletons. The data were obtained in a study of identical twins. The study, taken as a whole, reports: Memory repertoires lacked the insertion deficit that abundant cord blood beta clonotypes showed. Weaker excess sharing between twins was seen in beta out-of-frame sequences.

V shed 0 bases and J shed 5 bases, with 11 bases lying between them. CDR1 and CDR2 (germline): DFQATT, SNEGSKA (reference sequence). The length of the CDR3 is 14 residues. This sample was also put to use in a study of T cells expressing NK-cell markers. That work contributes: Sorted CD3+CD56-NKG2C+, CD3+CD56+NKG2C+ and CD3+CD56+NKG2C- T cells supplied the TCR beta repertoires.

The sample taken for sequencing was PBMCs. The V gene is TRBV20-1, the J gene TRBJ2-1; tentatively, D is TRBD1 (5 bases). This clonotype was obtained from a woman younger than 30 in good health. The CDR3 sequence: CSARDPTGDNEQFF. CDR3 sequence (DNA): TGCAGTGCTAGAGATCCCACAGGAGACAATGAGCAGTTCTTC.